This T cell receptor (beta chain) was profiled in a study of glioma-infiltrating T cells. The study's findings and limits: Above-expected tissue-blood divergence occurred in all gliomas, most in low-grade ones. Very few CDR3 sequences were shared between tissue and blood.

Using RNA template, CDR3s of TCR alpha and beta were amplified with iRepertoire arm-PCR. One-step reverse transcription and amplification started from roughly 100-400 ng of tissue mRNA or PBMC total RNA. Via MiXCR, TCRdb re-called the multiplex PCR reads, giving one row per CDR3 protein. Altogether around 130,000 distinct CDR3 sequences are present, 24% being singletons, with the ten largest covering about a quarter. Remarks on this clonotype: Its antigen remains unidentified.

The sequence was obtained from a human donor with low-grade glioma or glioblastoma, undergoing nonglioma brain surgery, or in good health (not recorded which). The specimen was glioma tissue, nonneoplastic brain tissue, or PBMCs (not recorded which).

CDR3 sequence reads: CATSDQGSGDTQYF. The DNA for the CDR3 is TGTGCCACCAGTGACCAGGGTTCAGGGGATACGCAGTATTTT. V is TRBV24-1 and J is TRBJ2-3, with D perhaps TRBD1 (5 bases). Germline CDR1 KGHDR, CDR2 SFDVKD. Between the trimmed V and J ends, which lost 4 bases and 6 bases, there was a span of 13 bases. The CDR3 loop spans 14 amino acids.